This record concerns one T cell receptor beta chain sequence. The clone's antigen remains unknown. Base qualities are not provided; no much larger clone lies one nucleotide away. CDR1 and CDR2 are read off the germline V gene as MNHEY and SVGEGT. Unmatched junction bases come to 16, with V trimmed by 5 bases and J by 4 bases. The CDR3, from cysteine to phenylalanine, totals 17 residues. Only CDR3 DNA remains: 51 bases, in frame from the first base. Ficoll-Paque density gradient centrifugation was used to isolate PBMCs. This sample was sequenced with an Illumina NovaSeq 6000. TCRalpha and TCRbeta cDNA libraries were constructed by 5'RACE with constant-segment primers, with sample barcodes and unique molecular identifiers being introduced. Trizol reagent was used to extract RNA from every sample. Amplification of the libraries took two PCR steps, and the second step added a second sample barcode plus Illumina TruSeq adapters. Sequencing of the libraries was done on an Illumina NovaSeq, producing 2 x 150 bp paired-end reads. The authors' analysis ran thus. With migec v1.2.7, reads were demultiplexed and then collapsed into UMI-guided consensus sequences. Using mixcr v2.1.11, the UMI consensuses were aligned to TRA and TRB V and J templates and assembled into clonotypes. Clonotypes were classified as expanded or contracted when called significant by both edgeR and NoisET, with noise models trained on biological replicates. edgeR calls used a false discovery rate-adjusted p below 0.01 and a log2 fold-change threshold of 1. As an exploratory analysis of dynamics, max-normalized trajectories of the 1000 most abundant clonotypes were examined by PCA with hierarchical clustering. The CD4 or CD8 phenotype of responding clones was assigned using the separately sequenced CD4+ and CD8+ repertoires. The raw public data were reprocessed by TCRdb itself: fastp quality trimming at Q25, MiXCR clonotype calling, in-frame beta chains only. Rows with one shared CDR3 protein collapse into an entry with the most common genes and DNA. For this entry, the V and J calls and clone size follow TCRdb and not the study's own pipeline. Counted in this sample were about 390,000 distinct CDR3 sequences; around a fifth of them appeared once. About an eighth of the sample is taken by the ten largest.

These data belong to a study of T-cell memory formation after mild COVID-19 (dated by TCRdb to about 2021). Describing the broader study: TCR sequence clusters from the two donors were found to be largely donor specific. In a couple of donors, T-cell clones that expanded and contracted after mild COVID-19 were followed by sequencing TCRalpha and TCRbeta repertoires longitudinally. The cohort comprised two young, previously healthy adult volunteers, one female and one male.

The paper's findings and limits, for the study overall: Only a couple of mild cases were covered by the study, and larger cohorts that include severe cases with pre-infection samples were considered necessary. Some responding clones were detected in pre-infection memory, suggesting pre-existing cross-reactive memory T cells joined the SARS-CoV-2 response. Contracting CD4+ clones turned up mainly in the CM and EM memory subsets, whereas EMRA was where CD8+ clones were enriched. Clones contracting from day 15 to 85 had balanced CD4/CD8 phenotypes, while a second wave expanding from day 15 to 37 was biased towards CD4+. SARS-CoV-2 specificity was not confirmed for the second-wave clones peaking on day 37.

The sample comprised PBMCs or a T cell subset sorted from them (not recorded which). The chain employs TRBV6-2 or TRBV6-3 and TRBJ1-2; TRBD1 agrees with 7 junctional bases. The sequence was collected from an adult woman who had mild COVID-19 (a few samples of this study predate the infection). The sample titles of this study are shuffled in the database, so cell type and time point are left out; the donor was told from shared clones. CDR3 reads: CASSPYPRQGSSYGYTF. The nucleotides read TGTGCCAGCAGTCCGTACCCTAGACAGGGATCGTCCTATGGCTACACCTTC.